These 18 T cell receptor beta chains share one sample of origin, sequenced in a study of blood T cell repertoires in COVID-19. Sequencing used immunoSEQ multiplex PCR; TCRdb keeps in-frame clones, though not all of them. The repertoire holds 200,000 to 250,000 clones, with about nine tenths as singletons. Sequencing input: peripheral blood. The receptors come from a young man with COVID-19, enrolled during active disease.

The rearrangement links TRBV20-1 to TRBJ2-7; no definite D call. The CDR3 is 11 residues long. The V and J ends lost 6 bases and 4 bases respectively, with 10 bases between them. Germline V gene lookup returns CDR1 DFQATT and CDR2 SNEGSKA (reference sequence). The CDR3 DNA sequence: TGCAGTGCACCGGTCGCATACGAGCAGTACTTC. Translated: CSAPVAYEQYF.

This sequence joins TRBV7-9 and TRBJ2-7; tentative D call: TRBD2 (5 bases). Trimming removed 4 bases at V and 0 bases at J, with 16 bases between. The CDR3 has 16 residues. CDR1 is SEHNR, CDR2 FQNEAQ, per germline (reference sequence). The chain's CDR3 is CASSSHDWESSYEQYF. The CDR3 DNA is TGTGCCAGCAGCTCCCACGACTGGGAGAGCTCCTACGAGCAGTACTTC.

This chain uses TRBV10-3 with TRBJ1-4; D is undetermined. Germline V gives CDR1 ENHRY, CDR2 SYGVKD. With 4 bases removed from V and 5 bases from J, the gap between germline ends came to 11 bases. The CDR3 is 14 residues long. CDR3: CAISATAGNEKLFF. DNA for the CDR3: TGTGCCATCAGTGCCACAGCAGGAAATGAAAAACTGTTTTTT.

CDR3 region: CASSGPEKWNTEAFF. The CDR3 nucleotides read TGTGCCAGCTCAGGGCCCGAAAAGTGGAACACTGAAGCTTTCTTT. The chain combines TRBV18 with TRBJ1-1; D is undetermined. The V end lost 5 bases, the J end lost 1 base, and 14 bases lay between the germline ends. The CDR3 consists of 15 residues. Germline V lookup: CDR1 KGHSH, CDR2 LQKENI. Complete variable domain (other parts from reference TRBV18 and TRBJ1-1): NAGVMQNPRHLVRRRGQEARLRCSPMKGHSHVYWYRQLPEEGLKFMVYLQKENIIDESGMPKERFSAEFPKEGPSILRIQQVVRGDSAAYFCASSGPEKWNTEAFFGQGTRLTVV.

CDR3 sequence (DNA): TGTGCCAGCAGTTACTTACCGGGACAGGCCTCACCCCTCCACTTT. Its translation is CASSYLPGQASPLHF. The V gene is TRBV6-2 or TRBV6-3, the J gene TRBJ1-6; TRBD1 aligns across 8 bases. CDR3 length: 15 residues. The ends lost 1 base at V and 10 bases at J; junction bases unmatched: 6. Per the germline V gene, CDR1 is MNHEY and CDR2 is SVGEGT.

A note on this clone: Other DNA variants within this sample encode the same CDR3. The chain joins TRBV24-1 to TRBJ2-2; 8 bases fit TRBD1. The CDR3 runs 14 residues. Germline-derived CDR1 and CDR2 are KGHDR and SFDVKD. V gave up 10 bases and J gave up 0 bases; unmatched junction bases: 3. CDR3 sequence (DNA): TGTGCCACTCAGACAGGGGCGAACACCGGGGAGCTGTTTTTT. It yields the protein CATQTGANTGELFF.

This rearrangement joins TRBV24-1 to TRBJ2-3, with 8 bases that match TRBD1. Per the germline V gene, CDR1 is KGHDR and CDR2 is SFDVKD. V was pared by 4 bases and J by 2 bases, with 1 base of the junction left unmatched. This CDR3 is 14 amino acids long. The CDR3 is CATSDRGHTDTQYF. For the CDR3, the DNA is TGTGCCACCAGTGACAGGGGGCACACAGATACGCAGTATTTT.

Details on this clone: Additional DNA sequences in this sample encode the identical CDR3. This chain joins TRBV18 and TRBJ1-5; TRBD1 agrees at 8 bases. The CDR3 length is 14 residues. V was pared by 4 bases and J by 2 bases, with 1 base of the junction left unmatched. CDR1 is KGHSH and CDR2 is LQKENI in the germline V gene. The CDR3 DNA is TGTGCCAGCTCACAGGGACAGGGCAATCAGCCCCAGCATTTT. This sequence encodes CASSQGQGNQPQHF.

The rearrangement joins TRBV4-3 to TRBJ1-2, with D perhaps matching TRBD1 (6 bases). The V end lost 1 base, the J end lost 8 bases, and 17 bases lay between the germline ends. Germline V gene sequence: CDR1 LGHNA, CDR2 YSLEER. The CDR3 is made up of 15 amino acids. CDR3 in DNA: TGCGCCAGCAGCCAAGCCCCGAGACAGGCTACGGGCTACACCTTC. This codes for CASSQAPRQATGYTF.

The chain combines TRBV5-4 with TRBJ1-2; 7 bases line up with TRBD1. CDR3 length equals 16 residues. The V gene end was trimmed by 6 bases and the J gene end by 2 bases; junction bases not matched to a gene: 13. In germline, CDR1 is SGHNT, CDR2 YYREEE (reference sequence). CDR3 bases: TGTGCCAGCACCGACCTTGGTAGGGGGCGAAACTATGGCTACACCTTC. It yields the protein CASTDLGRGRNYGYTF.

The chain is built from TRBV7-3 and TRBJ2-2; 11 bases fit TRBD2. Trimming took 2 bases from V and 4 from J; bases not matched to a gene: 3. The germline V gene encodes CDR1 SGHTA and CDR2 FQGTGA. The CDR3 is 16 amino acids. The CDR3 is CASSLPGTSGTGELFF. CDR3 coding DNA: TGTGCCAGCAGCTTACCCGGGACTAGCGGCACCGGGGAGCTGTTTTTT.

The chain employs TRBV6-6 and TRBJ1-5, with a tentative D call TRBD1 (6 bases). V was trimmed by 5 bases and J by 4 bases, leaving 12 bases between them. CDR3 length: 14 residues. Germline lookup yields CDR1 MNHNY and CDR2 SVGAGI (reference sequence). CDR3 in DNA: TGTGCCAGCAGTACAGGGATGGAAAATCAGCCCCAGCATTTT. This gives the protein CASSTGMENQPQHF.

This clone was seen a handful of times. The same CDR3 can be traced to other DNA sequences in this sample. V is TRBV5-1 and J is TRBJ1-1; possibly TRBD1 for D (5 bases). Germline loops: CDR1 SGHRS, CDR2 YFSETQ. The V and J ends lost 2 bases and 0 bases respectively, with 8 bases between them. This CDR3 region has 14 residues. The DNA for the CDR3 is TGCGCCAGCAGCTTTGGGGGGATGAACACTGAAGCTTTCTTT. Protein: CASSFGGMNTEAFF. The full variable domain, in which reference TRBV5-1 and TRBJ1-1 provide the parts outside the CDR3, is KAGVTQTPRYLIKTRGQQVTLSCSPISGHRSVSWYQQTPGQGLQFLFEYFSETQRNKGNFPGRFSGRQFSNSRSEMNVSTLELGDSALYLCASSFGGMNTEAFFGQGTRLTVV.

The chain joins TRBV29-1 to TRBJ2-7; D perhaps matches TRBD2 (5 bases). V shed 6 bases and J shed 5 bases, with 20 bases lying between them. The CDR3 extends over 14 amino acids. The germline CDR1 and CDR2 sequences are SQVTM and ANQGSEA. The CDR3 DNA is TGCAGCGTCCGCCGGGGTACAGTTTTCGACGAGCAGTACTTC. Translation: CSVRRGTVFDEQYF.

This chain's CDR3 is CAWSVRAGETQYF. CDR3 DNA: TGTGCCTGGAGTGTAAGGGCGGGGGAGACCCAGTACTTC. The chain carries TRBV30 and TRBJ2-5, with D possibly matching TRBD2 (6 bases). Per germline, CDR1 GTSNPN and CDR2 SVGIG (reference sequence). CDR3 size: 13 residues. With 0 bases removed from V and 5 bases from J, the gap between germline ends came to 10 bases.

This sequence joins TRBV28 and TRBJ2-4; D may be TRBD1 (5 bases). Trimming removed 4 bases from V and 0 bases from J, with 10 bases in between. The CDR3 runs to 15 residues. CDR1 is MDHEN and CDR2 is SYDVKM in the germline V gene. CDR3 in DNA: TGTGCCAGCAGTTCAACAGGCCTAGCCAAAAACATTCAGTACTTC. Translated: CASSSTGLAKNIQYF. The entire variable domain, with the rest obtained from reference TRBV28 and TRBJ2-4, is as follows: DVKVTQSSRYLVKRTGEKVFLECVQDMDHENMFWYRQDPGLGLRLIYFSYDVKMKEKGDIPEGYSVSREKKERFSLILESASTNQTSMYLCASSSTGLAKNIQYFGAGTRLSVL.

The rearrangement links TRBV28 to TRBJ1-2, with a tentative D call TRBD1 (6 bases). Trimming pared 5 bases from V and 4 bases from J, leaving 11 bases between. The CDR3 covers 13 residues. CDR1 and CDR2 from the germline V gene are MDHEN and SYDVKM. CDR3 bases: TGTGCCAGCAGTCCGGGGACAACCTATGGCTACACCTTC. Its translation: CASSPGTTYGYTF.

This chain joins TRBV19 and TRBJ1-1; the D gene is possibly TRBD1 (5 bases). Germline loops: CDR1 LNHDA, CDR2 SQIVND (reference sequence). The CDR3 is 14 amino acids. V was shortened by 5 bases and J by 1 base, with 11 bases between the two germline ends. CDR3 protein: CASSPGTWNTEAFF. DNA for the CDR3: TGTGCCAGTAGTCCAGGGACTTGGAACACTGAAGCTTTCTTT. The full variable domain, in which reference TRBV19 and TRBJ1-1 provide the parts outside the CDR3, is DGGITQSPKYLFRKEGQNVTLSCEQNLNHDAMYWYRQDPGQGLRLIYYSQIVNDFQKGDIAEGYSVSREKKESFPLTVTSAQKNPTAFYLCASSPGTWNTEAFFGQGTRLTVV.